Listed below are T cell receptor beta chains from one sample, sequenced in a study of shared clonotypes between healthy human individuals. Profiled with immunoSEQ multiplex PCR; TCRdb holds only in-frame clones, not every one. The data contain around 2,000,000 clones, about 95% of them singletons. Sequencing used naive CD4+ T cells sorted from blood. Every receptor here comes from a man between 18 and 29 years old in good health. The CDR3 runs from the conserved cysteine through the conserved F or W. A D gene is named only where the DNA matches it firmly. Clone size is stated in some rows and not others, as once, few, many or a class when expanded.

D: TRBD2; size: NA; V: TRBV18; J: TRBJ2-2; CDR3: CASSPVSPGGHTGELFF; DNA: TGTGCCAGCTCACCAGTCAGTCCGGGGGGGCACACCGGGGAGCTGTTTTTT
D: TRBD1; size: NA; V: TRBV11-2; J: TRBJ1-2; CDR3: CASRGIQGIKDYGYTF; DNA: TGTGCCAGCAGGGGTATACAGGGGATCAAGGACTATGGCTACACCTTC
D: TRBD1; size: NA; V: TRBV18; J: TRBJ2-7; CDR3: CASSPDRLLAREQYF; DNA: TGTGCCAGCTCACCGGACAGGTTACTCGCACGCGAGCAGTACTTC
D: NA; size: NA; V: TRBV15; J: TRBJ1-6; CDR3: CATSRDETGGRSYNSPLHF; DNA: TGTGCCACCAGCAGAGATGAGACAGGCGGTCGCTCCTATAATTCACCCCTCCACTTT
D: TRBD2; size: once; V: TRBV27; J: TRBJ2-5; CDR3: CASSPRTSGSYRETQYF; DNA: TGTGCCAGCAGTCCGCGGACTAGCGGGAGTTACAGAGAGACCCAGTACTTC
D: TRBD1; size: NA; V: TRBV11-2; J: TRBJ1-2; CDR3: CASSLNSGTGIYGYTF; DNA: TGTGCCAGCAGCTTAAACTCCGGGACAGGGATCTATGGCTACACCTTC
D: NA; size: once; V: TRBV27; J: TRBJ1-1; CDR3: CASSRAARKNTEAFF; DNA: TGTGCCAGCAGTCGCGCGGCCAGGAAGAACACTGAAGCTTTCTTT
D: TRBD2; size: NA; V: TRBV10-3; J: TRBJ2-7; CDR3: CAIGASGSDYEQYF; DNA: TGTGCCATTGGGGCAAGCGGGAGCGACTACGAGCAGTACTTC
D: NA; size: NA; V: TRBV9; J: TRBJ1-6; CDR3: CASSVDHLNSPLHF; DNA: TGTGCCAGCAGCGTAGATCACCTTAATTCACCCCTCCACTTT
D: TRBD2; size: once; V: TRBV29-1; J: TRBJ2-3; CDR3: CSVVGGRASTDTQYF; DNA: TGCAGCGTTGTTGGCGGGAGGGCTAGCACAGATACGCAGTATTTT
D: TRBD1; size: NA; V: TRBV11-2; J: TRBJ1-2; CDR3: CASSRTGPYDYTF; DNA: TGTGCCAGCAGCCGGACAGGACCTTATGACTACACCTTC
D: NA; size: once; V: TRBV30; J: TRBJ1-4; CDR3: CAWSVSGNEKLFF; DNA: TGTGCCTGGAGTGTATCAGGGAATGAAAAACTGTTTTTT
D: TRBD1; size: once; V: TRBV30; J: TRBJ2-7; CDR3: CACGTGGPYEQYF; DNA: TGTGCCTGTGGGACAGGGGGACCCTACGAGCAGTACTTC
D: NA; size: NA; V: TRBV27; J: TRBJ2-7; CDR3: CASSNRGGWDMLGYEQYF; DNA: TGTGCCAGCAGTAACAGGGGGGGTTGGGACATGCTAGGATACGAGCAGTACTTC